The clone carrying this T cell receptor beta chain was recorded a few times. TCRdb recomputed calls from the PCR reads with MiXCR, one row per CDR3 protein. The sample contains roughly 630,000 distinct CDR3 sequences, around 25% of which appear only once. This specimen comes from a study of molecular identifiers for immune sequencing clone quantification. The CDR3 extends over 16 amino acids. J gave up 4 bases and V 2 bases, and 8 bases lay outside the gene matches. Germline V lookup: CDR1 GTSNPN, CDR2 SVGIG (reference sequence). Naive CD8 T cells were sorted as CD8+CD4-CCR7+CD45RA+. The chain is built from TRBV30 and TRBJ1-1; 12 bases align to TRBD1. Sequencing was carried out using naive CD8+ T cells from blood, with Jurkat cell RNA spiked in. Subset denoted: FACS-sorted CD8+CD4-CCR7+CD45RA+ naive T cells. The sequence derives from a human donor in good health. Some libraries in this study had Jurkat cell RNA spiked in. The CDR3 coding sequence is TGTGCCTGGAGTCGGAGGGACAGGGGGCATTTCACTGAAGCTTTCTTT. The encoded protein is CAWSRRDRGHFTEAFF.